Below, 18 T cell receptor beta chains from the same sample are listed, as sequenced in a study of T cell repertoires in cytomegalovirus infection. These TCRs' antigens remain unknown. From the reads, TCRdb called clonotypes with MiXCR, one entry per CDR3 protein. This sample has 550,000 to 850,000 distinct CDR3 sequences, with 30% to 40% found just once. Here the sequenced sample was cultured PBMCs, taken from culture after CMV antigen stimulation. The origin of the receptors is a human donor in good health (CMV status not recorded). Some clones in this sample may be carry-over from other donors' samples.

The rearrangement uses TRBV6-6 and TRBJ2-7, with 7 bases lining up with TRBD1. Germline CDR1 reads MNHNY; CDR2 reads SVGAGI (reference sequence). Trimming cost V 0 bases and J 3 bases; bases outside gene matches: 2. The CDR3 contains 14 residues. The CDR3 nucleotides read TGTGCCAGCAGTTACTCCGGACAGGACTACGAGCAGTACTTC. Amino acid sequence: CASSYSGQDYEQYF.

This clonotype was counted a few times. The genes are TRBV5-1 and TRBJ2-4; possibly TRBD1 for D (6 bases). Trimming removed 0 bases at V and 5 bases at J, with 15 bases between. The CDR3 is 16 amino acids. Germline-derived CDR1 and CDR2 are SGHRS and YFSETQ. The CDR3 DNA sequence: TGCGCCAGCAGCTTGGAGGTGGCAGGGGCCCAAAACATTCAGTACTTC. It yields the protein CASSLEVAGAQNIQYF.

This clonotype was found a few times. The chain combines TRBV6-5 with TRBJ1-1; no clear D gene. V was shortened by 6 bases and J by 4 bases, with 15 bases between the two germline ends. Germline values: CDR1 MNHEY, CDR2 SVGAGI. This CDR3 comprises 14 residues. Here the CDR3 DNA reads TGTGCCAGCAGGAACAGTATGGGCAGCACTGAAGCTTTCTTT. Translated: CASRNSMGSTEAFF.

The rearrangement uses TRBV11-2 and TRBJ2-7, with 10 positions matching TRBD2. CDR1 and CDR2 (germline): SGHAT, FQNNGV. The CDR3 totals 17 residues. Trimming removed 5 bases from V and 2 bases from J; junction bases left unmatched: 12. The CDR3 sequence: CASSLNRGLANPYEQYF. In DNA, the CDR3 is TGTGCCAGCAGCCTCAACCGGGGACTAGCGAACCCCTACGAGCAGTACTTC.

The chain carries TRBV6-6 and TRBJ2-3, with 8 bases lining up with TRBD2. V gave up 6 bases and J gave up 2 bases; unmatched junction bases: 10. The germline V gene encodes CDR1 MNHNY and CDR2 SVGAGI (reference sequence). This CDR3 region has 16 residues. The CDR3 nucleotides are TGTGCCAGCAGCCGCCCCTCGGGGGGGGTCACAGATACGCAGTATTTT. This codes for CASSRPSGGVTDTQYF.

The rearrangement uses TRBV7-2 and TRBJ2-3, with 8 bases aligning to TRBD2. V was clipped by 0 bases and J by 5 bases; unmatched bases: 7. CDR1 is SGHTA, CDR2 FQGNSA, per germline. The CDR3 loop spans 16 amino acids. CDR3 nucleotides: TGTGCCAGCAGCTTAGCAGTTAGCGGGATACAAGATACGCAGTATTTT. Translating it yields CASSLAVSGIQDTQYF.

This clonotype has just one count. J is TRBJ2-7 and V is TRBV27; D ambiguous. The V and J ends lost 10 bases and 0 bases respectively, with 7 bases between them. Germline values: CDR1 MNHEY, CDR2 SMNVEV (reference sequence). The CDR3 runs 11 residues. In DNA, the CDR3 is TGTGCCACCGCCCCCTCCTACGAGCAGTACTTC. It is translated as CATAPSYEQYF.

V and J are TRBV15 and TRBJ1-5, with D maybe TRBD1 (5 bases). The CDR3 extends over 16 amino acids. V lost 8 bases and J lost 2, with 19 bases in between. The germline CDR1 and CDR2 sequences are LNHNV and YYDKDF (reference sequence). This CDR3 reads CATAKRGGKGNQPQHF. CDR3 sequence (DNA): TGTGCCACCGCGAAACGGGGGGGAAAAGGCAATCAGCCCCAGCATTTT.

The rearrangement links TRBV7-9 to TRBJ2-7; D is unclear. The CDR3 has 14 amino acids. Germline assignment: CDR1 SEHNR and CDR2 FQNEAQ (reference sequence). V was pared by 4 bases and J by 3 bases, with 13 bases between. DNA of the CDR3: TGTGCCAGCAGCTCCCCCTACTCCGGCTACGAGCAGTACTTC. Its translation: CASSSPYSGYEQYF.

Remarks on this clonotype: A single base separates this from a much larger clone, so it may be a read error. J is TRBJ1-3 and V is TRBV2; D unclear. V lost 6 bases and J 0 bases, leaving 6 bases between the germline ends. Per the germline V gene, CDR1 is SNHLY and CDR2 is FYNNEI. CDR3 length: 13 residues. CDR3 DNA: TGTGCCAGCAGATGGAGCTCTGGAAACACCATATATTTT. It translates to CASRWSSGNTIYF.

This clonotype was seen at least ten times. The chain recombines TRBV7-9 with TRBJ2-7; TRBD1 agrees at 7 bases. In germline, CDR1 is SEHNR, CDR2 FQNEAQ (reference sequence). The V gene end was trimmed by 4 bases and the J gene end by 8 bases; junction bases not matched to a gene: 8. The CDR3 contains 13 residues. The CDR3 here is CASSYRDSLQQYF. CDR3 sequence (DNA): TGTGCCAGCAGCTACCGGGACAGCTTGCAGCAGTACTTC.

This clonotype occurred a few times. V and J are TRBV10-3 and TRBJ2-1; D not certain. V lost 2 bases and J lost 9, with 17 bases in between. The CDR3 totals 15 residues. Germline assignment: CDR1 ENHRY and CDR2 SYGVKD. The CDR3 loop is CAISEPYRRVSEQFF. CDR3 bases: TGTGCCATCAGTGAGCCCTATCGAAGAGTTTCTGAGCAGTTCTTC.

The V and J genes are TRBV6-6 and TRBJ2-3; D is perhaps TRBD1 (6 bases). V lost 8 bases to trimming and J lost 0 bases, with 6 bases between them. This CDR3 has 12 amino acids. CDR1 is MNHNY and CDR2 is SVGAGI in the germline V gene (reference sequence). The CDR3 DNA reads as TGTGCCAGCGGGACAAGCACAGATACGCAGTATTTT. Its translation: CASGTSTDTQYF.

This clonotype was found once. V gene TRBV6-5 combines with J gene TRBJ1-3; no reliable D call. Per germline, CDR1 MNHEY and CDR2 SVGAGI. The CDR3 runs 11 residues. V lost 8 bases and J 9 bases, leaving 11 bases between the germline ends. This CDR3 reads CASYGRATIYF. CDR3 in DNA: TGTGCCAGCTACGGGCGGGCCACCATATATTTT.

There are a few counts of this clonotype. CDR3 nucleotide sequence: TGTGCCAGCAGCCGGGACAGCCGCTCCTACAATGAGCAGTTCTTC. This encodes CASSRDSRSYNEQFF. This chain joins TRBV7-2 and TRBJ2-1; 7 nucleotides agree with TRBD1. The J segment lost 0 bases and the V segment lost 5 bases, leaving 4 bases of the junction unmatched. This CDR3 comprises 15 residues. Germline-derived CDR1 and CDR2 are SGHTA and FQGNSA. Filled out from reference TRBV7-2 and TRBJ2-1, the complete variable domain reads GAGVSQSPSNKVTEKGKDVELRCDPISGHTALYWYRQSLGQGLEFLIYFQGNSAPDKSGLPSDRFSAERTGGSVSTLTIQRTQQEDSAVYLCASSRDSRSYNEQFFGPGTRLTVL.

The CDR3 DNA follows: TGTGCCAGCAGTTTCTTCGGACCCAGACAGGACTACGAGCAGTACTTC. Its protein product is CASSFFGPRQDYEQYF. The chain carries TRBV28 and TRBJ2-7; possible D gene TRBD1, 6 bases. The CDR3 sequence is 16 residues long. V lost 3 bases, J lost 3 bases, and 18 bases lay in between. Germline CDR1 MDHEN, CDR2 SYDVKM.

The chain links TRBV7-8 to TRBJ2-7, with D unresolved. CDR1 is SGHVS and CDR2 is FQNEAQ in the germline V gene. CDR3 size: 14 residues. The V and J ends lost 1 base and 1 base respectively, with 8 bases between them. The CDR3 loop is CASSLGFGSYEQYF. CDR3 sequence (DNA): TGTGCCAGCAGCTTAGGTTTTGGTTCCTACGAGCAGTACTTC.

This clonotype came up a few times. The V gene is TRBV5-4, the J gene TRBJ2-3, with 7 nucleotides matching TRBD2. Unmatched junction bases numbered 6, after V lost 4 bases and J lost 4 bases. There are 14 residues in the CDR3. CDR1 is SGHNT, CDR2 YYREEE, per germline (reference sequence). CDR3 sequence: CASSGQTSPDTQYF. In nucleotides, the CDR3 is TGTGCCAGCAGCGGGCAGACTAGCCCAGATACGCAGTATTTT.